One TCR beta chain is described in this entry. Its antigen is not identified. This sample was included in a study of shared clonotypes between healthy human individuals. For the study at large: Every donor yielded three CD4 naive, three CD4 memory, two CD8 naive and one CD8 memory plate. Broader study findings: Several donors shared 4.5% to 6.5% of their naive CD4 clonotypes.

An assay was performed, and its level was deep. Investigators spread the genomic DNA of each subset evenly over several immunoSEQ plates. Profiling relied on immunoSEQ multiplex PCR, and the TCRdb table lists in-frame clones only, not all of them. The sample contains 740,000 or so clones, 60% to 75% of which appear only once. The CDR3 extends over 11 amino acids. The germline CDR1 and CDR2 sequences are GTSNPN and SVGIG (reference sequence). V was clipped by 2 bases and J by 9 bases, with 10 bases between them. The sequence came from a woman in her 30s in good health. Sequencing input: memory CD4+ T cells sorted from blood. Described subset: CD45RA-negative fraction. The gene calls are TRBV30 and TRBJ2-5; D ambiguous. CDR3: CAWSLGPSQYF. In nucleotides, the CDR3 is TGTGCCTGGAGTTTGGGCCCTTCCCAGTACTTC.